This T cell receptor beta chain was captured in a study of blood T cells in healthy people across ages (dated by TCRdb to between 2014 and 2017). In terms of the full investigation: In model experiments, template switching captured about one uniquely barcoded TCR beta cDNA molecule for every two T cells. Using deep sequencing normalized with unique cDNA molecular identifiers, the study measured how TCR beta repertoire diversity changes with age. The donors were divided into four age groups: young (average approximately 16 years), middle-aged (around 41), aged (about 62) and long-lived (82). For two donors (one aged 18 to 30 and one aged 80 or older), the study analyzed two additional independent replicas of 1 million unique cDNA reads from the same blood draw. The research as a whole found: A strong correlation was found between observed TCR beta diversity and the percentage of naive T cells measured by flow cytometry. The long-lived group showed more naive CD4+ T cells, fewer expanded clones and increased TCR diversity than the aged group, suggesting age selection. Bulk unsorted PBMC profiling prevented conclusive comparison of naive and antigen-experienced compartments. As age increased, observed TCR beta diversity per million T cells dropped in a roughly linear way, and a significant reduction was already evident by age 40. Donor CMV infection status was unknown, potentially confounding age-related changes in expanded clonotypes. Estimates of total diversity based on one million sequenced T cells were regarded as lower bounds and as underestimates.

Donors were roughly 40 systemically healthy Caucasian individuals from Russia aged about 6 to 100 years. Around 10 milliliters of peripheral blood were collected from each donor into EDTA-treated Vacutainer tubes. PBMCs were isolated by Ficoll-Paque density-gradient centrifugation, with at least 6 million obtained per sample. Total RNA was extracted from PBMCs with Trizol reagent, with at least 6 micrograms obtained per sample. Naive CD45RAhigh/CD27high T cell percentages were measured by flow cytometry on a PBMC aliquot from every donor. As concerns this clonotype: Its antigen is not yet known. No qualities accompany the bases; no much larger clone lies one base away.

The receptor library was made with 5' RACE. This sample was sequenced with an Illumina HiSeq 2500. A second PCR of about 7 to 12 cycles was performed with a sample-barcoded 5' primer and a J-beta primer mix. A template-switch 5' adaptor carrying 12 random nucleotides introduced a unique molecular identifier onto each TCR beta cDNA molecule. At least 2.5 million CDR3-containing paired-end reads were obtained from each sample. All of the RNA was converted into first-strand cDNA using the Mint cDNA synthesis kit, with a TRBC-specific oligonucleotide serving as the primer. All cDNA was treated with uracil-DNA glycosylase and then went through a first 18-cycle PCR with the universal primers M1SS and BC2_uni_R. Processing in the source paper ran as follows. For normalization, 1 million high-quality reads were randomly selected from each sample, with every read carrying a distinct molecular identifier. Instead of being binned into consensus sequences, reads that shared molecular identifiers were thrown out. CDR3 identification, clonotype clustering and error correction used MiTCR with a Q25 quality threshold and the strictest error-elimination algorithm. A nonparametric unseen species model using Euler transformation provided a lower-bound estimate of total TCR beta diversity. TCRdb ran its own pipeline on the public reads, namely fastp trimming at Q25 and MiXCR clone calling, and kept in-frame beta chains. Rows with one shared CDR3 protein collapse into an entry with the most common genes and DNA. TCRdb, not the authors, supplied the V and J calls. The sample data list approximately 800,000 distinct CDR3 sequences, and 20% to 30% of these were observed just once. The top ten hold 2.5% to 3.5% of the sample.

The germline V gene (reference sequence) specifies DFQATT as CDR1 and SNEGSKA as CDR2. Reading from cysteine to phenylalanine, the CDR3 counts 15 amino acids. The read is trimmed to its CDR3 DNA, 45 bases read in frame from base 1. V is pared back by 4 bases and J by 3 bases, with 16 bases lying between the germline termini. A further study also used this sample, focusing on T cells of mothers and their children. The second study reports: Nine systemically healthy Caucasian individuals served as donors, namely three mothers together with their six children. cDNA synthesis used all of the extracted RNA, with about 1.5 ug of RNA in each 15 ul reaction. In the second PCR, the M1S primer added sample barcodes and 2-4 random nucleotides. Over 9 million TCR beta CDR3 reads came from each mother, compared with some 3 million reads from each child. In both related and unrelated pairs, thymic selection shapes the output of TCR recombination in a similar way, with inherited differences having only a minor effect. Normalized repertoire overlap was always slightly but never significantly higher in related than unrelated mother-child pairs. No persistent microchimeric T cell clones were found, with a detection sensitivity of approximately 100 clones per million clonotypes. The study used deep NGS to compare TCR beta repertoires of mothers and children, seeking features distinguishing related mother-child pairs from unrelated individuals. The mean age was roughly 36 +/- 4 years for the mothers and roughly 10 +/- 4 years for the children. After adapter ligation was performed with NEBNext reagents, the libraries were sequenced on an Illumina HiSeq 2000 with 100+100 nt paired-end reads. To avoid cross-contamination, the mother libraries and the child libraries were prepared a month apart and sequenced in separate runs. For each donor, between 500,000 and 2,000,000 distinct TCR beta clonotypes were identified. Naive TCR beta clonotypes were estimated from low-frequency clonotypes matched to each donor's FACS-determined naive share, without sorting.

Material for sequencing was blood. This receptor was taken from a boy between 5 and 17 years old in good health. This sequence uses TRBV20-1 and TRBJ2-1, with the D gene too uncertain to name. The CDR3 region reads CSAIPPQPGYNEQFF. The bases read TGCAGTGCTATTCCACCGCAACCGGGCTACAATGAGCAGTTCTTC.